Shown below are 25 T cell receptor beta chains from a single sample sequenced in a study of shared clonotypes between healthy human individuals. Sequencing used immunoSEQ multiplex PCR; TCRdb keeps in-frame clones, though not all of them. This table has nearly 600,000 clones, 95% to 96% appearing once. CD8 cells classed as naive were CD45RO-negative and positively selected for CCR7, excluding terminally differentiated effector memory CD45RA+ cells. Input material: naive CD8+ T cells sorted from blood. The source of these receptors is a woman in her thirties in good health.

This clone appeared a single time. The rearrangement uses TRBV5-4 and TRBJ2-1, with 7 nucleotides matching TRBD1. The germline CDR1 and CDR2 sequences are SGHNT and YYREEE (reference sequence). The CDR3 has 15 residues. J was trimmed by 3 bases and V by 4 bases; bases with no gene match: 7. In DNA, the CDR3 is TGTGCCAGCAGCACCGGGACAGCGTACTACAATGAGCAGTTCTTC. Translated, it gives CASSTGTAYYNEQFF.

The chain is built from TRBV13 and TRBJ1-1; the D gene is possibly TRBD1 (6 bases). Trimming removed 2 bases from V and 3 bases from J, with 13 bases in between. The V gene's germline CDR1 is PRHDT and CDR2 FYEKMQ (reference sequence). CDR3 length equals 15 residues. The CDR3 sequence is CASSLSGGRYTEAFF. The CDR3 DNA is TGTGCCAGCAGCTTATCCGGGGGGCGGTACACTGAAGCTTTCTTT.

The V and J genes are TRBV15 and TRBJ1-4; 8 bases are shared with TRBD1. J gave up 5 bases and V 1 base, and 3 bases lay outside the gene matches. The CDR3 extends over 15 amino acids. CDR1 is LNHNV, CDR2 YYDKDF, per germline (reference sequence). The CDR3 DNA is TGTGCCACCAGCAGAGTGGGACAGGCAAATGAAAAACTGTTTTTT. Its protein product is CATSRVGQANEKLFF.

For the CDR3, the DNA is TGTGCCAGCAGCTCACAAGAACCGGGACTCTACACAGATACGCAGTATTTT. This gives the protein CASSSQEPGLYTDTQYF. The rearrangement joins TRBV11-2 to TRBJ2-3; tentatively, D is TRBD2 (6 bases). Germline CDR1 SGHAT, CDR2 FQNNGV. The CDR3 contains 17 residues. The ends were cut back, 4 bases at V and 2 bases at J, with 19 bases in the middle.

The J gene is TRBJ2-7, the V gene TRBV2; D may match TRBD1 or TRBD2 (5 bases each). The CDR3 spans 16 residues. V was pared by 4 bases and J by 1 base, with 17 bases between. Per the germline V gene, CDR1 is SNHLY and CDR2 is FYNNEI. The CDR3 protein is CASSGPRDGRSYEQYF. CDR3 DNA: TGTGCCAGCAGTGGGCCTCGGGACGGCCGATCCTACGAGCAGTACTTC.

CDR3 sequence (DNA): TGTGCCAGTAGTATGTTTTCGGGGGAGTACGGGTGGTACGAGCAGTACTTC. The encoded protein is CASSMFSGEYGWYEQYF. The rearrangement links TRBV19 to TRBJ2-7; TRBD2 is a possible D gene (6 bases). Trimming removed 3 bases at V and 4 bases at J, with 22 bases between. From germline, CDR1 is LNHDA and CDR2 SQIVND (reference sequence). The CDR3 contains 17 residues.

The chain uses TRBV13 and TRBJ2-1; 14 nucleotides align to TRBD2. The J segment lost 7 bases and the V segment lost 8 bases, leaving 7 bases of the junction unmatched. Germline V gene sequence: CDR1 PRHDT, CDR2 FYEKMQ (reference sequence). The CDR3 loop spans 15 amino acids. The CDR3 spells CASLGWTSGRNEQFF. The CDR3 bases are TGTGCCAGCTTGGGGTGGACTAGCGGGAGGAATGAGCAGTTCTTC.

The CDR3 is CSVVRTEIYNEQFF. CDR3 DNA: TGCAGCGTTGTCCGGACTGAAATTTATAATGAGCAGTTCTTC. V gene TRBV29-1 combines with J gene TRBJ2-1; weak D call: TRBD2 (5 bases). Germline V lookup: CDR1 SQVTM, CDR2 ANQGSEA. Deletions cut 4 bases from V and 7 bases from J, with 17 bases between. The CDR3 has 14 residues.

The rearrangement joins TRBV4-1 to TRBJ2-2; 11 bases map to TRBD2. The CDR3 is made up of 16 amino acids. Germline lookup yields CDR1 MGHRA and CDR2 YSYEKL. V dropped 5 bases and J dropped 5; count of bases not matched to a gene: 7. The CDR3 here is CASSTSSGRLTGELFF. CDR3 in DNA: TGCGCCAGCAGCACCTCTAGCGGGAGGTTAACCGGGGAGCTGTTTTTT.

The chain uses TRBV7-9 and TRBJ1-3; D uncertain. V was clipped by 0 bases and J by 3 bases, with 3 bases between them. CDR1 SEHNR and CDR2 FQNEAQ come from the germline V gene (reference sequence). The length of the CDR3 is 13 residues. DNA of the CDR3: TGTGCCAGCAGCTTAGCAAGTGGAAACACCATATATTTT. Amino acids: CASSLASGNTIYF.

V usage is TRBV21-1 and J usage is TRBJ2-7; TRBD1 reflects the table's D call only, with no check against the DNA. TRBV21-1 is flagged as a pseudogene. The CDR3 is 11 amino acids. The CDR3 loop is CASSNTYEQYF. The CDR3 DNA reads TGTGCCAGCAGCAACACCTACGAGCAGTACTTC.

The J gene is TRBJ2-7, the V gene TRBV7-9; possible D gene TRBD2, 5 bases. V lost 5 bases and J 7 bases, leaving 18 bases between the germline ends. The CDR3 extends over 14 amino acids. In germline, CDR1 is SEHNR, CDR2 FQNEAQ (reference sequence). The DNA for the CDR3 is TGTGCCAGCAGCCACTGGACCGAACGAGGGGAGCAGTACTTC. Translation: CASSHWTERGEQYF. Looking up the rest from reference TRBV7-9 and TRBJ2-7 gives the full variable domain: DTGVSQNPRHKITKRGQNVTFRCDPISEHNRLYWYRQTLGQGPEFLTYFQNEAQLEKSRLLSDRFSAERPKGSFSTLEIQRTEQGDSAMYLCASSHWTERGEQYFGPGTRLTVT.

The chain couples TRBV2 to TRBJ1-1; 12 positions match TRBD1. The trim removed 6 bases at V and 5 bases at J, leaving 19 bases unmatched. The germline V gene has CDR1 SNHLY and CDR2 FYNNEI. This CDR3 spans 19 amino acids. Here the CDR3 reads CASRPGTGGSFMLGTEAFF. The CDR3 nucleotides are TGTGCCAGCAGGCCCGGGACAGGGGGCTCATTTATGTTAGGAACTGAAGCTTTCTTT.

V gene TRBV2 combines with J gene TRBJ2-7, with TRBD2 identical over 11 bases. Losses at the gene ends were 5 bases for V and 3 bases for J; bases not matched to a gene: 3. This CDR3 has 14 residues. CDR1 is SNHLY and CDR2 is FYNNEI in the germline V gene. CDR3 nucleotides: TGTGCCAGCAGTTTAGCGGGAGGGGTCTACGAGCAGTACTTC. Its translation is CASSLAGGVYEQYF.

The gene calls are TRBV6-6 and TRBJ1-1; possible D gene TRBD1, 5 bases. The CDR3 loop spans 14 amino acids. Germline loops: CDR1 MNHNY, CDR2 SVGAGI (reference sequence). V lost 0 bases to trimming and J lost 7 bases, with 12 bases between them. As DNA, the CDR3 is TGTGCCAGCAGTTACTCCCGGGCGGGGGTTGAAGCTTTCTTT. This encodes CASSYSRAGVEAFF.

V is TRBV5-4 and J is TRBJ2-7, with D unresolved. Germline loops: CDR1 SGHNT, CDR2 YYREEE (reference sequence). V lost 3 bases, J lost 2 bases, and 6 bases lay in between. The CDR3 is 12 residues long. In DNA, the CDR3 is TGTGCCAGCAGCTACGGCCCCTACGAGCAGTACTTC. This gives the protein CASSYGPYEQYF.

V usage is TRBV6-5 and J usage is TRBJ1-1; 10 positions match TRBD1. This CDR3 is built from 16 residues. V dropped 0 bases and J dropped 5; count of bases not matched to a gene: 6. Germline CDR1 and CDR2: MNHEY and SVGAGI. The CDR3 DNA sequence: TGTGCCAGCAGTTACTCGTGGGACAGGGGAGGTACTGAAGCTTTCTTT. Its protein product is CASSYSWDRGGTEAFF.

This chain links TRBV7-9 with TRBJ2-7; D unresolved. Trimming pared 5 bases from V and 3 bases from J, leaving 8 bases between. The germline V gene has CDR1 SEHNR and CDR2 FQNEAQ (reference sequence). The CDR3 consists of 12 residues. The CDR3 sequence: CASSDRHYEQYF. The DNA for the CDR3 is TGTGCCAGCAGCGACCGTCACTACGAGCAGTACTTC.

The CDR3 protein is CSVRTGETGELFF. CDR3 nucleotide sequence: TGCAGCGTAAGGACAGGAGAAACCGGGGAGCTGTTTTTT. The gene calls are TRBV29-1 and TRBJ2-2; 7 bases are a match to TRBD1. V gave up 6 bases and J gave up 5 bases; unmatched junction bases: 6. Looked up from germline, CDR1 is SQVTM and CDR2 is ANQGSEA. This CDR3 has 13 amino acids.

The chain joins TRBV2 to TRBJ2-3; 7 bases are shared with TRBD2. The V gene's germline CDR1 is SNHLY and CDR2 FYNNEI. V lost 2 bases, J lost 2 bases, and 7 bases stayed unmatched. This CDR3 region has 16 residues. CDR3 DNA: TGTGCCAGCAGTGAATGGGCTAGCGGCCTCACAGATACGCAGTATTTT. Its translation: CASSEWASGLTDTQYF.

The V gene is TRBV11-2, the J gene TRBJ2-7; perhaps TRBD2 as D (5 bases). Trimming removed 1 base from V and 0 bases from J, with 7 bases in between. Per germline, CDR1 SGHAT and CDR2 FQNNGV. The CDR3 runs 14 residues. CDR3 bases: TGTGCCAGCAGCTTAGCCCGGGGCTCCTACGAGCAGTACTTC. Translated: CASSLARGSYEQYF.

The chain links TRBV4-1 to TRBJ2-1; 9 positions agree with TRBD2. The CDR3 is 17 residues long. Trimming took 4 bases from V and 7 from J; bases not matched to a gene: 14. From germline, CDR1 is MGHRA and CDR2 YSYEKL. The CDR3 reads CASSRHLGREGRNEQFF. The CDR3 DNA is TGCGCCAGCAGCCGACACCTGGGGCGGGAGGGCCGGAATGAGCAGTTCTTC.

CDR3 DNA sequence: TGTGCCAGCAGCGCCTACGGCAGGGGGCGTACAGATACGCAGTATTTT. Its protein is CASSAYGRGRTDTQYF. The genes are TRBV2 and TRBJ2-3; 8 nucleotides match TRBD1. The CDR3 has 16 residues. Trimming took 6 bases from V and 3 from J; bases not matched to a gene: 11. CDR1 SNHLY and CDR2 FYNNEI come from the germline V gene.

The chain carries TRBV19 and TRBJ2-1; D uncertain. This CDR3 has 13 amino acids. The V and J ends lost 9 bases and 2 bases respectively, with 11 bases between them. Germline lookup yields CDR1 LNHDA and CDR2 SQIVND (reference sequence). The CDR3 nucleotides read TGTGCCAGCTCGACAAGCACCTACAATGAGCAGTTCTTC. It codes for CASSTSTYNEQFF.

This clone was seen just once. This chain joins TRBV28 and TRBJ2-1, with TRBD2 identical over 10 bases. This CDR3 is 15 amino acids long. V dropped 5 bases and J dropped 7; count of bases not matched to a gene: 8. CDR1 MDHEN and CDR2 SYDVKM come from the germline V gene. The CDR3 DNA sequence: TGTGCCAGCAGTGTGCTAGCGGGAGTCTGGAATGAGCAGTTCTTC. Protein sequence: CASSVLAGVWNEQFF. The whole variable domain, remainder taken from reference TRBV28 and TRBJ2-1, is DVKVTQSSRYLVKRTGEKVFLECVQDMDHENMFWYRQDPGLGLRLIYFSYDVKMKEKGDIPEGYSVSREKKERFSLILESASTNQTSMYLCASSVLAGVWNEQFFGPGTRLTVL.